A selection of T cell receptor beta chains follows, all from one sample in a study of T cells after yellow fever vaccination. From the 5' RACE reads, TCRdb called clonotypes with MiXCR, one entry per CDR3 protein. The sample has some 290,000 distinct CDR3 sequences, about 10% seen once; the top ten hold 3% to 3.5%. The sample here was CD4+ T cells sorted from PBMCs, taken 45 days after the yellow fever booster vaccination. The receptors originated from a man aged 18 to 30 who received the YFV17D yellow fever vaccine. The CDR3 runs from the conserved cysteine through the conserved F or W. Fields, in order: clone size, J gene, D gene, V gene, CDR3 DNA, CDR3 protein. D genes are given only for firm matches. Only some rows state a clone size, as once, few, many or a class for expanded clones.

>many|TRBJ2-5|NA|TRBV20-1
TGCAGTGCTAGATTGTCCGCCGAGACCCAGTACTTC
CSARLSAETQYF
>many|TRBJ2-1|TRBD2|TRBV7-8
TGTGCCAGCAGCTTAGCAGCGGGGGGGTTGCTTTACAATGAGCAGTTCTTC
CASSLAAGGLLYNEQFF
>NA|TRBJ2-5|NA|TRBV2
TGTGCCAGCAGTGGTTTGGTCCGGCAAGAGACCCAGTACTTC
CASSGLVRQETQYF
>few|TRBJ1-3|NA|TRBV7-9
TGTGCCAGCAGCTTAGTGTCCATCTCTGGAAACACCATATATTTT
CASSLVSISGNTIYF
>NA|TRBJ1-6|TRBD1|TRBV5-6
TGTGCCAGCAGCTTGGCCTTGGGGACAGGGGGATTTTCACCCCTCCACTTT
CASSLALGTGGFSPLHF
>NA|TRBJ2-2|NA|TRBV5-1
TGCGCCAGCAGCTTGACGGCGAACACCGGGGAGCAGTTTTTT
CASSLTANTGEQFF
>few|TRBJ2-5|TRBD1|TRBV2
TGTGCCAGCAGTGAAACGGGGACAGGGAGAGAGACCCAGTACTTC
CASSETGTGRETQYF
>NA|TRBJ1-5|NA|TRBV10-3
TGTGCCATCAGTGATCTGGGCCCATATAGCAATCAGCCCCAGCATTTT
CAISDLGPYSNQPQHF
>NA|TRBJ2-3|TRBD1|TRBV5-1
TGCGCCAGCAGCTTGGAGGACAGGGCTACAGATACGCAGTATTTT
CASSLEDRATDTQYF
>few|TRBJ1-1|NA|TRBV6-5
TGTGCCAGCAGCCGAGGACACATCACTGAAGCTTTCTTT
CASSRGHITEAFF
>few|TRBJ1-4|NA|TRBV6-5
TGTGCCAGCAGACGACTCAATGAAAAACTGTTTTTT
CASRRLNEKLFF
>few|TRBJ2-2|TRBD1|TRBV4-1
TGCGCCAGCAGGTTCAACAGGGGGAGAGACGGGGAGCTGTTTTTT
CASRFNRGRDGELFF
>few|TRBJ1-2|TRBD1|TRBV7-2
TGTGCCAGCAGCCTGACAGGGGTGATTGGCTACACCTTC
CASSLTGVIGYTF
>NA|TRBJ2-7|NA|TRBV9
TGTGCCAGCAGCGTAGGGGGGACGGCCTCCCCCTACGAGCAGTACTTC
CASSVGGTASPYEQYF
>few|TRBJ1-5|NA|TRBV6-2/TRBV6-3
TGTGCCAGCAGTTACTCAGGGGCCAATCAGCCCCAGCATTTT
CASSYSGANQPQHF
>NA|TRBJ2-7|NA|TRBV7-6
TGTGCCAGCAGCTCTGACACTCACTCCTACGAGCAGTACTTC
CASSSDTHSYEQYF
>NA|TRBJ2-3|TRBD2|TRBV20-1
TGCAGTGCTAGACGGGGACTAGCCGGCACAGATACGCAGTATTTT
CSARRGLAGTDTQYF
>many|TRBJ1-6|NA|TRBV7-2
TGTGCCAGCAGCTTAATGGGAGTAAGCTCACCCCTCCACTTT
CASSLMGVSSPLHF
>few|TRBJ2-7|NA|TRBV6-1
TGTGCCAGCAGTCCGCCAGGGCCCTTCGAGCAGTACTTC
CASSPPGPFEQYF
>many|TRBJ2-5|NA|TRBV9
TGTGCCAGCAGCGTAACCCCGGGACCTCGGGAGACCCAGTACTTC
CASSVTPGPRETQYF
>NA|TRBJ2-7|NA|TRBV6-2/TRBV6-3
TGTGCCAGCAGTTATCCCCCCCGGGTGGGGGTTAGTTCCTACGAGCAGTACTTC
CASSYPPRVGVSSYEQYF
>few|TRBJ2-1|TRBD1|TRBV7-8
TGTGCCAGCAGCTTCCAGGGGGCGCGGTACAATGAGCAGTTCTTC
CASSFQGARYNEQFF
>few|TRBJ1-1|NA|TRBV7-2
TGTGCCAGCAGCTCCCATGTGGGAAAATGGTACCCTGAAGCTTTCTTT
CASSSHVGKWYPEAFF
>NA|TRBJ2-1|NA|TRBV6-4
TGTGCCAGCAGTGACTCGACAGTCAATGAGCAGTTCTTC
CASSDSTVNEQFF
>few|TRBJ1-2|NA|TRBV7-6
TGTGCCAGCAGCTTAGACAGGTCTTCCTATGGCTACACCTTC
CASSLDRSSYGYTF
>few|TRBJ2-5|NA|TRBV5-1
TGCGCCAGCAGCTTTAGGGCAGGGAACCAAGAGACCCAGTACTTC
CASSFRAGNQETQYF
>few|TRBJ2-6|NA|TRBV5-1
TGCGCCAGCAGCAGCGGGGACACTGGGGCCAACGTCCTGACTTTC
CASSSGDTGANVLTF
>NA|TRBJ1-5|NA|TRBV19
TGTGCCAGTAGTATGTGGGTCCGCGAACAGCCCCAGCATTTT
CASSMWVREQPQHF
>NA|TRBJ2-5|NA|TRBV10-3
TGTGCCATCAGTGAGGCGGGGCCCGAGACCCAGTACTTC
CAISEAGPETQYF
>NA|TRBJ2-1|TRBD1|TRBV7-3
TGTGCCAGCAGCCAATCGGGACAGGGTTTAGGGGAGCAGTTCTTC
CASSQSGQGLGEQFF
>NA|TRBJ2-3|NA|TRBV4-3
TGCGCCAGCAGCTCGGGTTGGGGGGATACGCAGTATTTT
CASSSGWGDTQYF
>few|TRBJ1-1|NA|TRBV20-1
TGCAGTGCTAGAGCGGGGTTCGCTTCAGGGGTGAGCACTGAAGCTTTCTTT
CSARAGFASGVSTEAFF
>NA|TRBJ1-1|NA|TRBV9
TGTGCCAGCAGCGCGATGGGAACTGAAGCTTTCTTT
CASSAMGTEAFF
>many|TRBJ2-3|NA|TRBV20-1
TGCAGTGCTCCTAGGAGCACAGATACGCAGTATTTT
CSAPRSTDTQYF
>few|TRBJ1-2|NA|TRBV14
TGTGCCAGCAGCCAAGTTCTCCTTGGGGGCTACACCTTC
CASSQVLLGGYTF